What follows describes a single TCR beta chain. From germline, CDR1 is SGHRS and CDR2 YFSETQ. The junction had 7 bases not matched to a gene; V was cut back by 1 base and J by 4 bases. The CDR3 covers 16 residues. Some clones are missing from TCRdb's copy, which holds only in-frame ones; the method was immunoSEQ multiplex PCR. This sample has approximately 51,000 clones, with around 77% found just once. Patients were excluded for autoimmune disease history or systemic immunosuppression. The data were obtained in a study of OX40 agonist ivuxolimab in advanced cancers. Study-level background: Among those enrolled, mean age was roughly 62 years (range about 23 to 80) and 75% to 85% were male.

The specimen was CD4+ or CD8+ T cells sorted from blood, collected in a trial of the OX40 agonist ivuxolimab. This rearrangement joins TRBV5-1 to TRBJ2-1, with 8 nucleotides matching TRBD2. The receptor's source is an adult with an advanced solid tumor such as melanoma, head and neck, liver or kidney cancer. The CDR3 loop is CASSLPSGSRYNEQFF. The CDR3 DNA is TGCGCCAGCAGCTTGCCCAGCGGGAGTAGGTACAATGAGCAGTTCTTC.